The rows below give T cell receptor beta chains drawn from one sample of a study of beta chain features in type 1 diabetes. This table comes from immunoSEQ multiplex PCR, and its TCRdb copy is limited to in-frame clones, with some not included. The sample consists of 400,000 to 500,000 clones, over 11% of them appearing once. Sequences were obtained from naive CD4+ T cells from blood. The receptors shown here come from a man aged 30 to 39 in good health. The conserved cysteine and the conserved F or W are not part of the CDR3 here. Fields, in order: V gene, J gene, clone size, CDR3 protein. Clone size is not always given. Where it is, it says once, few, many or a class for expanded clones.

v_gene: TRBV6-1
j_gene: TRBJ2-4
abundance: few
CDR3aa: ASSGNRGKNIQY

v_gene: TRBV7-6
j_gene: TRBJ2-3
abundance: .
CDR3aa: ASRAASTDTQY

v_gene: TRBV30
j_gene: TRBJ2-1
abundance: .
CDR3aa: ASGTSERDEQF

v_gene: TRBV30
j_gene: TRBJ1-1
abundance: few
CDR3aa: AGKGRGDTLKAF

v_gene: TRBV7-9
j_gene: TRBJ2-3
abundance: few
CDR3aa: ASSQTTSGFATSTDTQY

v_gene: TRBV29-1
j_gene: TRBJ1-1
abundance: .
CDR3aa: SVDDRLDTEAF

v_gene: TRBV7-9
j_gene: TRBJ2-7
abundance: few
CDR3aa: ASSIGRRAGEQY

v_gene: TRBV6-5
j_gene: TRBJ2-7
abundance: few
CDR3aa: ASSYQGSIYEQY

v_gene: TRBV7-9
j_gene: TRBJ1-2
abundance: few
CDR3aa: ASSPVFRGTSYT

v_gene: TRBV5-1
j_gene: TRBJ2-2
abundance: few
CDR3aa: ASSLAAGANTGELF

v_gene: TRBV7-2
j_gene: TRBJ2-5
abundance: few
CDR3aa: ASSKRLAGRETQY

v_gene: TRBV27
j_gene: TRBJ2-3
abundance: .
CDR3aa: ASRIARGRQY

v_gene: TRBV9
j_gene: TRBJ2-6
abundance: .
CDR3aa: ASSVDSSGANVLT

v_gene: TRBV30
j_gene: TRBJ2-5
abundance: few
CDR3aa: AWSVLGGHETQY

v_gene: TRBV30
j_gene: TRBJ2-2
abundance: few
CDR3aa: AWSVLGGRAGELF

v_gene: TRBV23-1
j_gene: TRBJ1-2
abundance: few
CDR3aa: AKRRGVDSNYGYT

v_gene: TRBV4-3
j_gene: TRBJ2-2
abundance: few
CDR3aa: ASSAQRGRNTGELF

v_gene: TRBV4-1
j_gene: TRBJ1-5
abundance: .
CDR3aa: ASSQPPGNQPQH

v_gene: TRBV6-5
j_gene: TRBJ1-1
abundance: .
CDR3aa: ASSYSSSRNTEAF

v_gene: TRBV25-1
j_gene: TRBJ1-2
abundance: .
CDR3aa: ASSEGAGNYGYT

v_gene: TRBV5-4
j_gene: TRBJ2-1
abundance: .
CDR3aa: ASSSDIAGREQF

v_gene: TRBV9
j_gene: TRBJ2-3
abundance: .
CDR3aa: ASGVAEGGTDTQY

v_gene: TRBV27
j_gene: TRBJ2-1
abundance: few
CDR3aa: ASSLSRKTSFNNEQF

v_gene: TRBV10-3
j_gene: TRBJ2-3
abundance: few
CDR3aa: AVTTSGTDTQY

v_gene: TRBV7-3
j_gene: TRBJ2-1
abundance: few
CDR3aa: ASSMTSGAYNEQF

v_gene: TRBV7-2
j_gene: TRBJ2-7
abundance: few
CDR3aa: ASSARQDSYEQY

v_gene: TRBV4-3
j_gene: TRBJ2-1
abundance: .
CDR3aa: ASSQDSYNEQF

v_gene: TRBV7-9
j_gene: TRBJ2-6
abundance: .
CDR3aa: ASSLGAGSGANVLT

v_gene: TRBV9
j_gene: TRBJ2-5
abundance: .
CDR3aa: ASSLGLARYETQY

v_gene: TRBV7-9
j_gene: TRBJ2-7
abundance: few
CDR3aa: ASSLGLAAISYEQY

v_gene: TRBV30
j_gene: TRBJ1-2
abundance: .
CDR3aa: AWSPSVYRGYGYT

v_gene: TRBV5-1
j_gene: TRBJ2-1
abundance: .
CDR3aa: ASSLDRAGRGEQF

v_gene: TRBV19
j_gene: TRBJ2-2
abundance: .
CDR3aa: ASRSGLAAVGELF

v_gene: TRBV7-8
j_gene: TRBJ2-2
abundance: few
CDR3aa: ASSLEASVRPNTGELF

v_gene: TRBV29-1
j_gene: TRBJ1-3
abundance: .
CDR3aa: SVTASGNTIY

v_gene: TRBV14
j_gene: TRBJ2-4
abundance: many
CDR3aa: ASSRLAGGPGIQY

v_gene: TRBV7-2
j_gene: TRBJ2-1
abundance: few
CDR3aa: ASSPALQVPNEQF

v_gene: TRBV19
j_gene: TRBJ2-5
abundance: few
CDR3aa: ASSISRAETQY

v_gene: TRBV10-3
j_gene: TRBJ2-1
abundance: .
CDR3aa: AISGTPGTPYLEQF

v_gene: TRBV7-8
j_gene: TRBJ1-5
abundance: .
CDR3aa: ASSPRLRAGNQPQH

v_gene: TRBV27
j_gene: TRBJ2-3
abundance: once
CDR3aa: ASSYGQRRTDTQY

v_gene: TRBV7-2
j_gene: TRBJ2-5
abundance: few
CDR3aa: ASSLGIRFRETQY

v_gene: TRBV25-1
j_gene: TRBJ2-5
abundance: .
CDR3aa: ASSESKTQY

v_gene: TRBV7-2
j_gene: TRBJ2-1
abundance: .
CDR3aa: ASSVPRSSYNEQF

v_gene: TRBV7-2
j_gene: TRBJ1-5
abundance: .
CDR3aa: ASSDVTGRQPQH

v_gene: TRBV28
j_gene: TRBJ2-4
abundance: .
CDR3aa: ASSLGGVIQY

v_gene: TRBV5-6
j_gene: TRBJ2-5
abundance: .
CDR3aa: ASSFAPPPRGETQY

v_gene: TRBV14
j_gene: TRBJ1-1
abundance: few
CDR3aa: ASRSGTEAF

v_gene: TRBV4-3
j_gene: TRBJ2-3
abundance: .
CDR3aa: ASSQTSEDTQY

v_gene: TRBV7-8
j_gene: TRBJ2-3
abundance: .
CDR3aa: ASSSYWGAADTQY

v_gene: TRBV7-3
j_gene: TRBJ1-1
abundance: few
CDR3aa: ASSLKGTGGAEAF